This T cell receptor (beta chain) comes out of a study of blood T cell repertoires in COVID-19. At the level of the study: Donors in the United States, Italy and Spain gave samples during acute or convalescent COVID-19. From T cells, B-cell-depleted T cells, or PBMCs came the material, which was cDNA or gDNA.

This CDR3 comprises 15 residues. V lost 5 bases and J 3 bases, leaving 14 bases between the germline ends. The germline gives CDR1 SGHTA, CDR2 FQGNSA. Authors' methods: Reference gene primer amplification gave nucleated cell count estimates. Sequencing used immunoSEQ multiplex PCR; TCRdb keeps in-frame clones, though not all of them. V and J calls and clone size are as listed in that table; D and trimming were resolved from the DNA. The sample has about 240,000 clones; roughly nine tenths are singletons. Material: peripheral blood. The chain is built from TRBV7-2 and TRBJ1-5; D not resolved. This receptor was identified in a man aged 60 to 75 with acute or convalescent COVID-19. CDR3 residues: CASSPAGGINQPQHF. DNA for the CDR3: TGTGCCAGCAGCCCCGCGGGAGGGATCAATCAGCCCCAGCATTTT.